Below, 29 T cell receptor beta chains from the same sample are listed, as sequenced in a study of cytomegalovirus exposure and HLA in healthy donors. PCR involved 60 Vbeta and 13 Jbeta primers. Produced via immunoSEQ multiplex PCR; TCRdb's table is partial and in-frame only. Here the sample spans fewer than 250,000 clones, roughly 80% being singletons. Sequencing was performed on PBMCs. The receptors here all came from a man between 40 and 49 years old in good health and CMV-seronegative.

CDR3 sequence (DNA): TGTGCCAGCTCACCACCGGCGGGGGGCTTCTACAATGAGCAGTTCTTC. Amino acids: CASSPPAGGFYNEQFF. The rearrangement links TRBV18 to TRBJ2-1, with 8 bases aligning to TRBD2. V shed 0 bases, J shed 3 bases, and the junction held 4 bases outside the gene matches. CDR1 is KGHSH, CDR2 LQKENI, per germline. The CDR3 has 16 residues.

This chain joins TRBV5-1 and TRBJ1-3, with 8 nucleotides matching TRBD1. The CDR3 consists of 15 residues. V shed 5 bases, J shed 0 bases, and the junction held 4 bases outside the gene matches. From germline, CDR1 is SGHRS and CDR2 YFSETQ. The CDR3 region is CASRGQAHSGNTIYF. The CDR3 coding sequence is TGCGCCAGCAGGGGACAGGCCCACTCTGGAAACACCATATATTTT.

The chain employs TRBV23-1 and TRBJ2-7; TRBD2 agrees at 8 bases. TRBV23-1 is labeled an ORF, and its function is uncertain. The CDR3 consists of 17 residues. V trimming: 4 bases; J trimming: 6 bases; junction bases outside the gene matches: 17. CDR3 bases: TGCGCCAGCAGTCCTCGGGGAGGGGGGGGGACTAGGTGCGAGCAGTACTTC. This translates into CASSPRGGGGTRCEQYF.

The chain recombines TRBV27 with TRBJ1-6, with no clear D. This CDR3 has 13 amino acids. V lost 7 bases, J lost 6 bases, and 10 bases lay in between. Germline V gene data show CDR1 as MNHEY and CDR2 as SMNVEV (reference sequence). The CDR3 sequence is CASTLGRNSPLHF. In DNA, the CDR3 is TGTGCCAGCACCCTGGGCCGTAATTCACCCCTCCACTTT.

The rearrangement joins TRBV23-1 to TRBJ1-2; D remains ambiguous. TRBV23-1 falls under the ORF class, with uncertain function. Trimming removed 10 bases from V and 4 bases from J, with 13 bases in between. The CDR3 has 12 amino acids. The chain's CDR3 is CATKIRCYGYTF. CDR3 nucleotides: TGCGCCACCAAAATTAGATGCTATGGCTACACCTTC.

The chain couples TRBV7-9 to TRBJ1-3; no clear D. From germline, CDR1 is SEHNR and CDR2 FQNEAQ (reference sequence). The CDR3 loop spans 16 amino acids. V was cut by 5 bases and J by 0 bases, with 14 bases left in between. As DNA, the CDR3 is TGTGCCAGCAGCCACAGCGGGAGCAGCTCTGGAAACACCATATATTTT. Translated, it gives CASSHSGSSSGNTIYF.

The chain joins TRBV6-1 to TRBJ1-2, with D hard to call. The germline V gene has CDR1 MNHNS and CDR2 SASEGT. The CDR3 length is 13 residues. V lost 2 bases and J lost 5, with 9 bases in between. The CDR3 loop reads CASSETTEYGYTF. The CDR3 region has the DNA TGTGCCAGCAGTGAAACAACAGAATATGGCTACACCTTC.

The chain links TRBV18 to TRBJ2-3; D is possibly TRBD2 (5 bases). This CDR3 has 15 amino acids. Germline values: CDR1 KGHSH, CDR2 LQKENI. Trimming took off 4 bases at V and 0 bases at J, with 11 bases between the two ends. The CDR3, as DNA: TGTGCCAGCTCACGTAGCGAAACTAGCACAGATACGCAGTATTTT. As protein: CASSRSETSTDTQYF.

The chain couples TRBV27 to TRBJ2-2; 9 bases are a match to TRBD2. CDR3 length: 18 residues. The V gene end was trimmed by 0 bases and the J gene end by 4 bases; junction bases not matched to a gene: 9. CDR1 and CDR2 from the germline V gene are MNHEY and SMNVEV (reference sequence). CDR3 protein: CASSLSSPGLAVTGELFF. In DNA form, the CDR3 reads TGTGCCAGCAGTTTATCATCACCGGGACTAGCAGTCACCGGGGAGCTGTTTTTT.

This sequence joins TRBV19 and TRBJ1-6; D is perhaps TRBD1 (5 bases). This CDR3 comprises 15 residues. Germline V lookup: CDR1 LNHDA, CDR2 SQIVND (reference sequence). Trimming shortened V by 8 bases and J by 5 bases, and 16 bases separated the two germline ends. CDR3 sequence reads: CASSPSGGDNSPLHF. The DNA for the CDR3 is TGTGCCAGTTCCCCGTCGGGGGGTGATAATTCACCCCTCCACTTT. The complete variable domain, with remaining parts taken from reference TRBV19 and TRBJ1-6, reads DGGITQSPKYLFRKEGQNVTLSCEQNLNHDAMYWYRQDPGQGLRLIYYSQIVNDFQKGDIAEGYSVSREKKESFPLTVTSAQKNPTAFYLCASSPSGGDNSPLHFGNGTRLTVT.

The chain uses TRBV5-6 and TRBJ2-1; no firm D call. The germline V and J ends were trimmed by 3 bases and 8 bases, with 9 bases remaining between them. There are 12 residues in the CDR3. The germline V gene has CDR1 SGHDT and CDR2 YYEEEE. CDR3 sequence (DNA): TGTGCCAGCAGCTACGGGTCCGATGAGCAGTTCTTC. Translation: CASSYGSDEQFF.

The rearrangement joins TRBV5-6 to TRBJ2-1, with 8 nucleotides matching TRBD1. CDR3 length equals 14 residues. The V gene's germline CDR1 is SGHDT and CDR2 YYEEEE. Trimming removed 6 bases from V and 2 bases from J; junction bases left unmatched: 4. As DNA, the CDR3 is TGTGCCAGCATCGACAGGGGAGCCTACAATGAGCAGTTCTTC. It yields the protein CASIDRGAYNEQFF.

The chain employs TRBV27 and TRBJ2-7, with 9 bases that match TRBD2. The V gene end was trimmed by 6 bases and the J gene end by 6 bases; junction bases not matched to a gene: 9. The CDR3 is made up of 14 amino acids. The V gene's germline CDR1 is MNHEY and CDR2 SMNVEV (reference sequence). The CDR3 loop reads CASRAAGGPFEQYF. The DNA of the CDR3 is TGTGCCAGCAGAGCGGCGGGAGGGCCCTTCGAGCAGTACTTC.

A few counts support this clone. Its ends do not fully match the called genes, so a read error is possible. V usage is TRBV2 and J usage is TRBJ2-7, with 8 bases lining up with TRBD1. The CDR3 contains 11 residues. The germline CDR1 and CDR2 sequences are SNHLY and FYNNEI. For the CDR3, the DNA is TGTGCCAGCAGTGATAGGACAGGGAGGCACTTC. It encodes CASSDRTGRHF. Looking up the rest from reference TRBV2 and TRBJ2-7 gives the full variable domain: EPEVTQTPSHQVTQMGQEVILRCVPISNHLYFYWYRQILGQKVEFLVSFYNNEISEKSEIFDDQFSVERPDGSNFTLKIRSTKLEDSAMYFCASSDRTGRHFGPGTRLTVT.

The V and J genes are TRBV27 and TRBJ2-7; 7 positions agree with TRBD2. Trimming removed 0 bases from V and 0 bases from J; junction bases left unmatched: 2. This CDR3 has 15 amino acids. Germline CDR1 is MNHEY and CDR2 is SMNVEV (reference sequence). CDR3 sequence (DNA): TGTGCCAGCAGTTTATCCGGGACTACCTCCTACGAGCAGTACTTC. Protein product: CASSLSGTTSYEQYF.

The V call is TRBV12-5, the J call TRBJ1-1, with D maybe TRBD1 (6 bases). CDR3 size: 13 residues. Trimming removed 5 bases from V and 4 bases from J, with 11 bases in between. Germline CDR1 is LGHNT and CDR2 is FRNRAP. In nucleotides, the CDR3 is TGTGCTAGTGGTAAACAGGGTTTCACTGAAGCTTTCTTT. This encodes CASGKQGFTEAFF. The full variable domain, completed using reference TRBV12-5 and TRBJ1-1, is DARVTQTPRHKVTEMGQEVTMRCQPILGHNTVFWYRQTMMQGLELLAYFRNRAPLDDSGMPKDRFSAEMPDATLATLKIQPSEPRDSAVYFCASGKQGFTEAFFGQGTRLTVV.

The chain is built from TRBV5-1 and TRBJ2-1; no definite D call. V lost 0 bases and J lost 4, with 8 bases in between. This CDR3 spans 14 amino acids. Germline V gene data show CDR1 as SGHRS and CDR2 as YFSETQ. As DNA, the CDR3 is TGCGCCAGCAGCTTGGTACAGTCTTACAATGAGCAGTTCTTC. Residues: CASSLVQSYNEQFF. The full variable domain, completed using reference TRBV5-1 and TRBJ2-1, is KAGVTQTPRYLIKTRGQQVTLSCSPISGHRSVSWYQQTPGQGLQFLFEYFSETQRNKGNFPGRFSGRQFSNSRSEMNVSTLELGDSALYLCASSLVQSYNEQFFGPGTRLTVL.

The rearrangement uses TRBV28 and TRBJ2-2; TRBD2 aligns across 8 bases. Looked up from germline, CDR1 is MDHEN and CDR2 is SYDVKM. V was pared by 6 bases and J by 6 bases, with 3 bases of the junction left unmatched. The CDR3 contains 13 residues. DNA for the CDR3: TGTGCCAGCAGCTCCGGGGGGGCCGGGGAGCTGTTTTTT. Translated, it gives CASSSGGAGELFF.

This chain uses TRBV6-5 with TRBJ2-7; D is uncertain. The CDR3 loop spans 15 amino acids. V was shortened by 2 bases and J by 5 bases, with 16 bases between the two germline ends. Germline CDR1 is MNHEY and CDR2 is SVGAGI. The CDR3 region is CASSYDGSGFNEQYF. The CDR3 nucleotides read TGTGCCAGCAGTTACGACGGCTCAGGATTTAACGAGCAGTACTTC.

This rearrangement joins TRBV5-1 to TRBJ2-5; TRBD2 matches at 8 bases. Trimming cost V 4 bases and J 2 bases; bases outside gene matches: 7. CDR1 is SGHRS and CDR2 is YFSETQ in the germline V gene. The CDR3 covers 15 residues. In DNA form, the CDR3 reads TGCGCCAGCAGCCGCCCGGGACTAGAGCAAGAGACCCAGTACTTC. Translation gives CASSRPGLEQETQYF.

The chain carries TRBV7-2 and TRBJ2-3; 9 bases are shared with TRBD2. The CDR3 spans 19 residues. Germline V gene lookup returns CDR1 SGHTA and CDR2 FQGNSA. Germline trimming cut 2 bases from V and 1 base from J; bases unmatched to any gene: 13. The CDR3 reads CASSLTRRGGPRGTDTQYF. The CDR3, as DNA: TGTGCCAGCAGCTTAACACGGCGGGGGGGCCCCAGGGGCACAGATACGCAGTATTTT.

This clone came up a few times. This chain uses TRBV19 with TRBJ2-2; 8 bases align to TRBD2. The CDR3 contains 15 residues. Germline CDR1 reads LNHDA; CDR2 reads SQIVND (reference sequence). The junction had 6 bases not matched to a gene; V was cut back by 3 bases and J by 6 bases. CDR3: CASSMRAGGPGELFF. The DNA for the CDR3 is TGTGCCAGTAGTATGCGGGCGGGGGGCCCCGGGGAGCTGTTTTTT. The entire variable domain, with the rest obtained from reference TRBV19 and TRBJ2-2, is as follows: DGGITQSPKYLFRKEGQNVTLSCEQNLNHDAMYWYRQDPGQGLRLIYYSQIVNDFQKGDIAEGYSVSREKKESFPLTVTSAQKNPTAFYLCASSMRAGGPGELFFGEGSRLTVL.

The V and J genes are TRBV19 and TRBJ2-7; 7 bases are a match to TRBD1. Germline CDR1 LNHDA, CDR2 SQIVND (reference sequence). The CDR3 has 13 amino acids. J lost 0 bases, V lost 7 bases, and 3 bases had no gene match. Here the CDR3 reads CASNNRGSYEQYF. The CDR3 DNA follows: TGTGCCAGTAATAACAGGGGCTCCTACGAGCAGTACTTC.

This clone was counted between two and nine times. The chain recombines TRBV19 with TRBJ1-1, with D tentatively TRBD1 (6 bases). This CDR3 region has 13 residues. From germline, CDR1 is LNHDA and CDR2 SQIVND (reference sequence). V gave up 5 bases and J gave up 7 bases, with 14 bases separating them. The CDR3 DNA reads as TGTGCCAGTAGTTGGTCTGGGGGCAGTGAAGCTTTCTTT. Amino acids: CASSWSGGSEAFF.

The chain has TRBV4-3 and TRBJ1-6; maybe TRBD1 (6 bases). Deletions cut 1 base from V and 10 bases from J, with 8 bases between. This CDR3 comprises 13 residues. From germline, CDR1 is LGHNA and CDR2 YSLEER. CDR3 loop: CASSQVGGSPLHF. In DNA form, the CDR3 reads TGCGCCAGCAGCCAAGTAGGGGGATCACCCCTCCACTTT.

The V and J genes are TRBV29-1 and TRBJ2-5; D gene unclear. The J call may be mistaken, given a closer DNA end match to TRBJ2-7. The CDR3 loop spans 12 amino acids. Germline V gene sequence: CDR1 SQVTM, CDR2 ANQGSEA. DNA of the CDR3: TGCAGCGTTGAAGGGTCAGGCTACGAGCAGTACTTC. It yields the protein CSVEGSGYEQYF.

V and J are TRBV7-3 and TRBJ2-1; TRBD2 aligns across 9 bases. Trimming removed 5 bases from V and 5 bases from J; junction bases left unmatched: 7. CDR1 and CDR2 from the germline V gene are SGHTA and FQGTGA. The length of the CDR3 is 15 residues. This chain's CDR3 is CASSHGSGGHNEQFF. The CDR3 bases are TGTGCCAGCAGCCACGGTAGCGGGGGCCACAATGAGCAGTTCTTC.

The chain carries TRBV9 and TRBJ1-1; TRBD1 matches 8 bases. CDR1 SGDLS and CDR2 YYNGEE come from the germline V gene. The CDR3 covers 15 residues. V gave up 2 bases and J gave up 0 bases; unmatched junction bases: 3. The CDR3 is CASSVLQGVNTEAFF. In DNA, the CDR3 is TGTGCCAGCAGCGTCCTACAGGGGGTGAACACTGAAGCTTTCTTT. Variable domain in full (rest from reference TRBV9 and TRBJ1-1): DSGVTQTPKHLITATGQRVTLRCSPRSGDLSVYWYQQSLDQGLQFLIQYYNGEERAKGNILERFSAQQFPDLHSELNLSSLELGDSALYFCASSVLQGVNTEAFFGQGTRLTVV.

This clone was observed a single time. The rearrangement links TRBV5-1 to TRBJ2-3, with D possibly matching TRBD2 (5 bases). V lost 0 bases, J lost 2 bases, and 13 bases lay in between. Germline V gene lookup returns CDR1 SGHRS and CDR2 YFSETQ. This CDR3 has 16 amino acids. In DNA, the CDR3 is TGCGCCAGCAGCTTGGGACTAACATACGACACAGATACGCAGTATTTT. It specifies CASSLGLTYDTDTQYF.